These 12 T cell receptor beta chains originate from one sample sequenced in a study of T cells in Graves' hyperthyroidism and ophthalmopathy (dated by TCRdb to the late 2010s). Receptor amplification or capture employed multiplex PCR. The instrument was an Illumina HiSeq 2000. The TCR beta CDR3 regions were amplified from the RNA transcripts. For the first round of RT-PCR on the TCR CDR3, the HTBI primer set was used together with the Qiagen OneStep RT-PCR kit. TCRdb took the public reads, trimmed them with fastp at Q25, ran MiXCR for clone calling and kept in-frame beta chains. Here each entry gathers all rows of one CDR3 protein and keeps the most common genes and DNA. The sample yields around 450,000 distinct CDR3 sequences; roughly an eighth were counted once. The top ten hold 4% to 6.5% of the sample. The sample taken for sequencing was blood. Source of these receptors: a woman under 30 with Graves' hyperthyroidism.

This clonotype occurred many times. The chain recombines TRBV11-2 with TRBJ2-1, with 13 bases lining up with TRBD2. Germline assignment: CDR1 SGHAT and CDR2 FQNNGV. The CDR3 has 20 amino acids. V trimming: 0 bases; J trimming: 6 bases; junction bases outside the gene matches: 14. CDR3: CASSLDRRGAGLAGFNEQFF. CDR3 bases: TGTGCCAGCAGCTTAGATAGGAGGGGTGCGGGACTAGCGGGATTCAATGAGCAGTTCTTC.

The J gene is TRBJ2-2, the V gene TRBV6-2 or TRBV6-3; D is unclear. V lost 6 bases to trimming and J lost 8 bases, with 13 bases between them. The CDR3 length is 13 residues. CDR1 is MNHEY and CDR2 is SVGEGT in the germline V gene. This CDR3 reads CASSPPVGGELFF. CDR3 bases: TGTGCCAGCAGCCCCCCTGTAGGAGGGGAGCTGTTTTTT.

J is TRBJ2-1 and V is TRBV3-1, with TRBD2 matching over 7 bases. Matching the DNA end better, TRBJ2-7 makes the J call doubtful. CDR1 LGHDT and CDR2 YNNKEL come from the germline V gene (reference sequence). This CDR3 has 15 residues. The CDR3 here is CASSPSGLTNNEQYF. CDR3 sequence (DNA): TGTGCCAGCAGCCCTAGCGGCCTAACAAACAATGAGCAGTACTTC.

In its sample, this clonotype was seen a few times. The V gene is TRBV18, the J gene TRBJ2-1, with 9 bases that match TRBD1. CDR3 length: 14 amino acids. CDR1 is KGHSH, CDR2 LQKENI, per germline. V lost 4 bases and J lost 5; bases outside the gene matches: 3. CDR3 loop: CASSRRQGDNEQFF. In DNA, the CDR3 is TGTGCCAGCTCACGACGACAGGGGGACAATGAGCAGTTCTTC.

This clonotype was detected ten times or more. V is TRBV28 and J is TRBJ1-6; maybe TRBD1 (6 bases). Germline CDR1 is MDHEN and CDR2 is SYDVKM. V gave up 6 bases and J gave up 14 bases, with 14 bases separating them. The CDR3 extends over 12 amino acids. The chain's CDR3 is CASSPKRGTLHF. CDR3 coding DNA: TGTGCCAGCAGCCCAAAGAGGGGGACCCTCCACTTT.

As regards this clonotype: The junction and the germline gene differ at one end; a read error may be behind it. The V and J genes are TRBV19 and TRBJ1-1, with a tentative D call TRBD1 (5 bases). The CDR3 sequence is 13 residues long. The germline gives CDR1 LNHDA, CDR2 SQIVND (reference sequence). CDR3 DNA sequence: TGTGCCAGCGCTTGGGGGGTGAACACTGAAGCTTTTTTT. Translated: CASAWGVNTEAFF. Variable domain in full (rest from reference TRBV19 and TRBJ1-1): DGGITQSPKYLFRKEGQNVTLSCEQNLNHDAMYWYRQDPGQGLRLIYYSQIVNDFQKGDIAEGYSVSREKKESFPLTVTSAQKNPTAFYLCASAWGVNTEAFFGQGTRLTVV.

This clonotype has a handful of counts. CDR3: CASSLEGAETQYF. The CDR3 DNA reads as TGCGCCAGCAGCTTGGAGGGCGCGGAGACCCAGTACTTC. The chain links TRBV5-1 to TRBJ2-5; D gene unclear. CDR1 and CDR2 (germline): SGHRS, YFSETQ. V gave up 0 bases and J gave up 5 bases, with 8 bases separating them. CDR3 length: 13 amino acids.

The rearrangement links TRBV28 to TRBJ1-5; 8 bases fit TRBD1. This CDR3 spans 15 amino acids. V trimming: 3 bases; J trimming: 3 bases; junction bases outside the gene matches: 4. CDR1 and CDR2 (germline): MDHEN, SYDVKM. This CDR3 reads CASSLSTGANQPQHF. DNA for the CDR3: TGTGCCAGCAGTTTGTCGACAGGGGCCAATCAGCCCCAGCATTTT.

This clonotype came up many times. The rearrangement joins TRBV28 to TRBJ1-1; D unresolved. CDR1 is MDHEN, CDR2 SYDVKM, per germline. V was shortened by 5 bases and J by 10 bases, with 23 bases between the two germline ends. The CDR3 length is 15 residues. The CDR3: CASSPGVLGRNSAFF. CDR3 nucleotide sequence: TGTGCCAGCAGTCCCGGAGTCCTGGGTCGAAACTCAGCTTTCTTT.

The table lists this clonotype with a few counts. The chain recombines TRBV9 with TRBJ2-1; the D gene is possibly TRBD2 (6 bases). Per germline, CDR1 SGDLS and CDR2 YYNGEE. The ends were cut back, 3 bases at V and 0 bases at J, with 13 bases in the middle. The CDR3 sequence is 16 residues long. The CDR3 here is CASSGGVSSSYNEQFF. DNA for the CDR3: TGTGCCAGCAGCGGCGGGGTGTCGAGCTCCTACAATGAGCAGTTCTTC.

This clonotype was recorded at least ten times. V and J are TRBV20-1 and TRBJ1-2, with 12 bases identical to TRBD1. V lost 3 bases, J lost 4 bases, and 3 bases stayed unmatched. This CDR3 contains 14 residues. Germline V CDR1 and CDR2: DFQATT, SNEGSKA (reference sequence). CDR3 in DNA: TGCAGTGCTAGTGGGGACAGGGGGCTCTATGGCTACACCTTC. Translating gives CSASGDRGLYGYTF.

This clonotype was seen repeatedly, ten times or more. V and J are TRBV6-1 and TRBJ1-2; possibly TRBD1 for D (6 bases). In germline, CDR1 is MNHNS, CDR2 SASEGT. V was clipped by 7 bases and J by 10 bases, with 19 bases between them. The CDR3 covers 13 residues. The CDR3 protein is CASTTGSSPDYTF. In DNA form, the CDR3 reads TGTGCCAGCACCACAGGGAGTTCACCCGACTACACCTTC.